This passage covers 27 T cell receptor beta chains from one sample sequenced in a study of T-cell memory formation after mild COVID-19. From the 5' RACE reads, TCRdb called clonotypes with MiXCR, one entry per CDR3 protein. Here the sample spans almost 350,000 distinct CDR3 sequences, about 20% being singletons. The specimen sequenced was PBMCs or a T cell subset sorted from them (not recorded which). The source is a man between 18 and 35 years old who had mild COVID-19 (a few samples of this study predate the infection). Cell type and time point are not known.

V usage is TRBV20-1 and J usage is TRBJ2-7, with 10 nucleotides matching TRBD1. Per the germline V gene, CDR1 is DFQATT and CDR2 is SNEGSKA (reference sequence). The trim removed 6 bases at V and 0 bases at J, leaving 2 bases unmatched. CDR3 length: 13 amino acids. The chain's CDR3 is CSAWTGGSYEQYF. CDR3 nucleotide sequence: TGCAGTGCGTGGACAGGGGGCTCCTACGAGCAGTACTTC.

There are many counts of this clonotype. V usage is TRBV20-1 and J usage is TRBJ2-2; 12 bases are shared with TRBD2. The CDR3 is made up of 15 amino acids. With 1 base clipped from V and 6 bases from J, the junction kept 3 bases outside the gene matches. Germline values: CDR1 DFQATT, CDR2 SNEGSKA (reference sequence). The CDR3 loop reads CSARGTSGESGELFF. The CDR3 DNA reads as TGCAGTGCTAGAGGGACTAGCGGGGAATCCGGGGAGCTGTTTTTT.

The gene calls are TRBV4-3 and TRBJ2-5, with 9 positions matching TRBD1. From germline, CDR1 is LGHNA and CDR2 YSLEER. After removal of 0 bases from V and 5 bases from J, the junction contained 1 base not matched to a gene. The CDR3 consists of 14 residues. The CDR3, as DNA: TGCGCCAGCAGCCAAGAGGACAGGGGCGAGACCCAGTACTTC. Translating gives CASSQEDRGETQYF.

V usage is TRBV27 and J usage is TRBJ1-4, with 10 positions matching TRBD1. The V and J ends lost 3 bases and 8 bases, in that order; junction bases with no gene match: 9. CDR1 MNHEY and CDR2 SMNVEV come from the germline V gene (reference sequence). The CDR3 extends over 16 amino acids. The CDR3 loop reads CASSFMGTGEEEKLFF. The CDR3 DNA follows: TGTGCCAGCAGTTTTATGGGGACAGGGGAGGAAGAAAAACTGTTTTTT. The full variable domain, in which reference TRBV27 and TRBJ1-4 provide the parts outside the CDR3, is EAQVTQNPRYLITVTGKKLTVTCSQNMNHEYMSWYRQDPGLGLRQIYYSMNVEVTDKGDVPEGYKVSRKEKRNFPLILESPSPNQTSLYFCASSFMGTGEEEKLFFGSGTQLSVL.

A few counts support this clonotype. The rearrangement joins TRBV7-3 to TRBJ2-2; TRBD2 agrees at 10 bases. CDR3 length: 17 residues. CDR1 is SGHTA and CDR2 is FQGTGA in the germline V gene. V lost 5 bases, J lost 3 bases, and 9 bases stayed unmatched. In nucleotides, the CDR3 is TGTGCCAGCAGCACCTCCGGGACTAGCGTTTACACCGGGGAGCTGTTTTTT. This translates into CASSTSGTSVYTGELFF. Variable domain in full (rest from reference TRBV7-3 and TRBJ2-2): GAGVSQTPSNKVTEKGKYVELRCDPISGHTALYWYRQSLGQGPEFLIYFQGTGAADDSGLPNDRFFAVRPEGSVSTLKIQRTERGDSAVYLCASSTSGTSVYTGELFFGEGSRLTVL.

This clonotype was detected a few times. V usage is TRBV29-1 and J usage is TRBJ1-4, with D perhaps TRBD1 (5 bases). Germline-derived CDR1 and CDR2 are SQVTM and ANQGSEA. V was shortened by 7 bases and J by 8 bases, with 11 bases between the two germline ends. This CDR3 is built from 11 residues. The CDR3 here is CSAGQGEKLFF. DNA of the CDR3: TGCAGCGCTGGGCAGGGAGAAAAACTGTTTTTT.

The rearrangement uses TRBV15 and TRBJ2-2; no firm D call. V dropped 4 bases and J dropped 8 bases, with 11 bases sitting between them. Germline CDR1 reads LNHNV; CDR2 reads YYDKDF (reference sequence). The CDR3 sequence is 13 residues long. The CDR3 DNA follows: TGTGCCACCAGCACCACCGCCCGGGGGGAGCTGTTTTTT. It is translated as CATSTTARGELFF.

In this sample, this clonotype turned up many times. J is TRBJ1-4 and V is TRBV5-1; D unclear. Trimming shortened V by 7 bases and J by 4 bases, and 14 bases separated the two germline ends. The CDR3 length is 14 residues. Germline values: CDR1 SGHRS, CDR2 YFSETQ. CDR3 sequence (DNA): TGCGCCAGCGGTGAGGGCCTCGGTAATGAAAAACTGTTTTTT. Protein product: CASGEGLGNEKLFF.

Points on this clonotype: This may arise from a read error, as a much more abundant clone is one base away. V usage is TRBV20-1 and J usage is TRBJ1-5; D is unresolved. CDR3 length equals 14 residues. Germline V gene sequence: CDR1 DFQATT, CDR2 SNEGSKA (reference sequence). For the CDR3, the DNA is TGCAGTGCAAAAGGTTCCCTTTTTAATCAGCCCAAGCATTTT. Its protein is CSAKGSLFNQPKHF.

J is TRBJ1-2 and V is TRBV12-3 or TRBV12-4; TRBD1 is a possible D gene (6 bases). Trimming pared 6 bases from V and 4 bases from J, leaving 12 bases between. CDR3 length: 13 amino acids. The CDR3 region is CASRGTSIYGYTF. The CDR3 DNA reads as TGTGCCAGCAGGGGGACATCGATCTATGGCTACACCTTC.

The chain has TRBV7-2 and TRBJ1-5, with a tentative D call TRBD1 (6 bases). Trimming cost V 5 bases and J 4 bases, with 9 bases left between them. Per germline, CDR1 SGHTA and CDR2 FQGNSA. The CDR3 contains 13 residues. The CDR3, as DNA: TGTGCCAGCAGCGTGGACAGAAATCAGCCCCAGCATTTT. Translated: CASSVDRNQPQHF. The entire variable domain, with the rest obtained from reference TRBV7-2 and TRBJ1-5, is as follows: GAGVSQSPSNKVTEKGKDVELRCDPISGHTALYWYRQSLGQGLEFLIYFQGNSAPDKSGLPSDRFSAERTGGSVSTLTIQRTQQEDSAVYLCASSVDRNQPQHFGDGTRLSIL.

The J gene is TRBJ1-1, the V gene TRBV7-9, with 8 positions matching TRBD1. V gave up 5 bases and J gave up 8 bases; unmatched junction bases: 13. Germline loops: CDR1 SEHNR, CDR2 FQNEAQ (reference sequence). The CDR3 covers 15 residues. The chain's CDR3 is CASSRMTGVGSEAFF. CDR3 sequence (DNA): TGTGCCAGCAGCCGCATGACAGGGGTAGGGTCCGAAGCTTTCTTT.

Of note for this clonotype: One end of the junction varies from germline; a read error may be responsible. The CDR3 bases are TGTGCCAGCAGCGAAGGCGGGTTTACGCAGTATTTT. This codes for CASSEGGFTQYF. The chain combines TRBV2 with TRBJ2-3; tentatively, D is TRBD2 (5 bases). CDR1 and CDR2 from the germline V gene are SNHLY and FYNNEI. This CDR3 region has 12 residues.

This rearrangement joins TRBV25-1 to TRBJ2-7; D possibly corresponds to TRBD1 (6 bases). The CDR3 extends over 12 amino acids. Germline-derived CDR1 and CDR2 are MGHDK and SYGVNS. The V end lost 2 bases, the J end lost 8 bases, and 10 bases lay between the germline ends. The CDR3 loop reads CASSEQGPQQYF. DNA of the CDR3: TGTGCCAGCAGTGAACAGGGGCCACAGCAGTACTTC.

The rearrangement links TRBV3-2 to TRBJ1-1. TRBV3-2 is marked as a pseudogene. This CDR3 has 18 residues. Written as DNA, the CDR3 is TGTGCCAGCAGCGACGCGAAGCACACAAATAATATGAACACTGAAGCTTTCTTT. Translated: CASSDAKHTNNMNTEAFF.

This clonotype has ten or more counts. This chain connects TRBV20-1 to TRBJ2-2; 14 bases are a match to TRBD2. V lost 6 bases to trimming and J lost 7 bases; unmatched junction nucleotides: 7. Germline lookup yields CDR1 DFQATT and CDR2 SNEGSKA (reference sequence). The CDR3 runs 15 residues. The CDR3 DNA sequence: TGCAGTGCACGGGGACTAGCGGGGGTAGGCGGGGAGCTGTTTTTT. This translates into CSARGLAGVGGELFF.

V is TRBV12-3 or TRBV12-4 and J is TRBJ2-7, with 8 bases aligning to TRBD1. Unmatched junction bases numbered 10, after V lost 6 bases and J lost 0 bases. This CDR3 comprises 16 residues. CDR3 residues: CASRFGTGSSSYEQYV. CDR3 nucleotides: TGTGCCAGCAGATTCGGGACAGGTTCCAGCTCCTACGAGCAGTACGTC.

This clonotype came up many times. The J gene is TRBJ1-1, the V gene TRBV12-3 or TRBV12-4, with a weak D call TRBD1 (5 bases). CDR3 size: 13 residues. Trimming removed 3 bases from V and 4 bases from J, with 9 bases in between. In nucleotides, the CDR3 is TGTGCCAGCAGTTTGGGCAGGGCCACTGAAGCTTTCTTT. It encodes CASSLGRATEAFF.

This chain uses TRBV5-1 with TRBJ1-1; the D is unclear. This CDR3 has 12 residues. Germline V gene sequence: CDR1 SGHRS, CDR2 YFSETQ. V was trimmed by 5 bases and J by 1 base, leaving 6 bases between them. The DNA for the CDR3 is TGCGCCAGCAGTCATGGGAACACTGAAGCTTTCTTT. Translating it yields CASSHGNTEAFF.

The chain uses TRBV24-1 and TRBJ2-3; TRBD2 matches at 7 bases. This CDR3 comprises 16 residues. Losses at the gene ends were 4 bases for V and 4 bases for J; bases not matched to a gene: 10. The germline CDR1 and CDR2 sequences are KGHDR and SFDVKD. The CDR3 DNA follows: TGTGCCACCAGTGAGTTTGCGGGGGTACGGTCAGATACGCAGTATTTT. This encodes CATSEFAGVRSDTQYF.

This clonotype was picked up a small number of times. The V and J genes are TRBV20-1 and TRBJ2-3; D might be TRBD2 (6 bases). The germline V and J ends were trimmed by 0 bases and 2 bases, with 12 bases remaining between them. Germline assignment: CDR1 DFQATT and CDR2 SNEGSKA (reference sequence). CDR3 length equals 15 residues. The CDR3 DNA reads TGCAGTGCTAGAGATATCCGCGGGGTCACAGATACGCAGTATTTT. Its protein product is CSARDIRGVTDTQYF.

This chain links TRBV12-3 or TRBV12-4 with TRBJ1-4; D gene ambiguous. Trimming stripped 6 bases from V and 3 bases from J, with 23 bases between. The CDR3 covers 18 residues. The DNA for the CDR3 is TGTGCCAGCAGACCGATGGGGAACGTTTTATATTCTAATGAAAAACTGTTTTTT. Protein product: CASRPMGNVLYSNEKLFF.

The V gene is TRBV5-1, the J gene TRBJ1-1; TRBD1 matches at 7 bases. Germline-derived CDR1 and CDR2 are SGHRS and YFSETQ. The CDR3 is 14 residues long. V trimming: 3 bases; J trimming: 3 bases; junction bases outside the gene matches: 5. The CDR3 DNA sequence: TGCGCCAGCAGCTACACAGGGGTTGACACTGAAGCTTTCTTT. Protein sequence: CASSYTGVDTEAFF.

The CDR3 nucleotides are TGTGCCAGCAGCCAAACTCCCGGTACCTACGAGCAGTACTTC. This translates into CASSQTPGTYEQYF. This chain connects TRBV3-1 to TRBJ2-7; D remains ambiguous. V gave up 2 bases and J gave up 2 bases, with 10 bases separating them. Germline V lookup: CDR1 LGHDT, CDR2 YNNKEL (reference sequence). This CDR3 contains 14 residues.

V and J are TRBV28 and TRBJ1-2, with 7 bases that match TRBD1. The CDR3 consists of 16 residues. The V segment lost 6 bases and the J segment 0 bases; nucleotides outside the gene matches: 10. Per the germline V gene, CDR1 is MDHEN and CDR2 is SYDVKM. As DNA, the CDR3 is TGTGCCAGCAGCTTAGGGGGCTATACTCCTAACTATGGCTACACCTTC. Encoded protein: CASSLGGYTPNYGYTF.

With regard to this clonotype: A single base separates this from a much larger clone, so it may be a read error. This sequence joins TRBV6-6 and TRBJ1-2; 10 bases align to TRBD1. This CDR3 contains 15 residues. The germline V gene has CDR1 MNHNY and CDR2 SVGAGI (reference sequence). Here the CDR3 DNA reads TGTGCCAGCAGTACCGGGACAGGGGAGGGCTATGGCTACAACTTC. Its protein product is CASSTGTGEGYGYNF.

This clonotype was picked up a small number of times. The chain combines TRBV12-3 or TRBV12-4 with TRBJ1-1, with D hard to call. Deletions cut 6 bases from V and 4 bases from J, with 15 bases between. This CDR3 has 14 amino acids. CDR3 bases: TGTGCCAGCAGCGTCTGGCGGACGGCCACTGAAGCTTTCTTT. This codes for CASSVWRTATEAFF.